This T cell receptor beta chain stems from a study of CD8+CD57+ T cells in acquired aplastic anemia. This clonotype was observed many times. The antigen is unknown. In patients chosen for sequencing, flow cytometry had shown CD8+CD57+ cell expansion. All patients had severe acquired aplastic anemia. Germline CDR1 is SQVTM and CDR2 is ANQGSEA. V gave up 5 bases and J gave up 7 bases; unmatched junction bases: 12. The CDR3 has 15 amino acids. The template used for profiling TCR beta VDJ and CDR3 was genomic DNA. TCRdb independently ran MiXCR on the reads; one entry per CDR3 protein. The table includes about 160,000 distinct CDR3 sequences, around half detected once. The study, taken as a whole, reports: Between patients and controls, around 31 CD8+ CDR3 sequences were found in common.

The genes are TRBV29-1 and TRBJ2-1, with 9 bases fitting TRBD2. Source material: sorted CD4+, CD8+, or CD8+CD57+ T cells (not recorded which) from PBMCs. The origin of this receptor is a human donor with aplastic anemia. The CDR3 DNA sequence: TGCAGCGTTATAGCCGGGACTAGCTTCGTGAATGAGCAGTTCTTC. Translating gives CSVIAGTSFVNEQFF.